This T cell receptor beta chain was obtained from a study of blood T cell repertoires in COVID-19. For the study at large: Researchers got acute and convalescent COVID-19 samples from the United States, Italy and Spain.

Authors' analysis steps: Reference gene primers were amplified, and this amplification served to estimate nucleated cell counts. Here immunoSEQ multiplex PCR was the method, and the copy in TCRdb shows in-frame clones only, minus some. V and J calls and clone size are copied from that table; D and trimming were computed from the DNA. The table lists 100,000 or so clones, 81% of them singletons, with 37% in the top ten. Between the trimmed V and J ends, which lost 4 bases and 2 bases, there was a span of 9 bases. The length of the CDR3 is 13 residues. Germline-derived CDR1 and CDR2 are LNHDA and SQIVND (reference sequence).

The genes are TRBV19 and TRBJ2-7; D is perhaps TRBD1 (5 bases). This sequence was found in an elderly man with acute or convalescent COVID-19. Sequenced material: peripheral blood. CDR3 nucleotides: TGTGCCAGTAGTAGGACAAATGCCTACGAGCAGTACTTC. Translated: CASSRTNAYEQYF.